Included here is one T cell receptor beta chain sequence, with context. The data are from a study of OX40 agonist ivuxolimab in advanced cancers. Study-wide context: The study enrolled dose-escalation patients with hepatocellular carcinoma, melanoma, renal cell or head and neck cancer.

The CDR3 spans 15 residues. CDR1 and CDR2 from the germline V gene are KGHSH and LQKENI. V gave up 1 base and J gave up 5 bases; unmatched junction bases: 5. Generated by immunoSEQ multiplex PCR, the TCRdb table keeps only in-frame clones and is missing some. The data show roughly 68,000 clones, 91% seen once. The sequence was collected from an adult with an advanced solid tumor such as melanoma, head and neck, liver or kidney cancer. The specimen was CD4+ or CD8+ T cells sorted from blood, collected in a trial of the OX40 agonist ivuxolimab. J is TRBJ2-1 and V is TRBV18; 7 bases are shared with TRBD2. CDR3 in amino acids: CASSPRRTSNNEQFF. In nucleotides, the CDR3 is TGTGCCAGCTCACCACGTAGGACTAGTAACAATGAGCAGTTCTTC.